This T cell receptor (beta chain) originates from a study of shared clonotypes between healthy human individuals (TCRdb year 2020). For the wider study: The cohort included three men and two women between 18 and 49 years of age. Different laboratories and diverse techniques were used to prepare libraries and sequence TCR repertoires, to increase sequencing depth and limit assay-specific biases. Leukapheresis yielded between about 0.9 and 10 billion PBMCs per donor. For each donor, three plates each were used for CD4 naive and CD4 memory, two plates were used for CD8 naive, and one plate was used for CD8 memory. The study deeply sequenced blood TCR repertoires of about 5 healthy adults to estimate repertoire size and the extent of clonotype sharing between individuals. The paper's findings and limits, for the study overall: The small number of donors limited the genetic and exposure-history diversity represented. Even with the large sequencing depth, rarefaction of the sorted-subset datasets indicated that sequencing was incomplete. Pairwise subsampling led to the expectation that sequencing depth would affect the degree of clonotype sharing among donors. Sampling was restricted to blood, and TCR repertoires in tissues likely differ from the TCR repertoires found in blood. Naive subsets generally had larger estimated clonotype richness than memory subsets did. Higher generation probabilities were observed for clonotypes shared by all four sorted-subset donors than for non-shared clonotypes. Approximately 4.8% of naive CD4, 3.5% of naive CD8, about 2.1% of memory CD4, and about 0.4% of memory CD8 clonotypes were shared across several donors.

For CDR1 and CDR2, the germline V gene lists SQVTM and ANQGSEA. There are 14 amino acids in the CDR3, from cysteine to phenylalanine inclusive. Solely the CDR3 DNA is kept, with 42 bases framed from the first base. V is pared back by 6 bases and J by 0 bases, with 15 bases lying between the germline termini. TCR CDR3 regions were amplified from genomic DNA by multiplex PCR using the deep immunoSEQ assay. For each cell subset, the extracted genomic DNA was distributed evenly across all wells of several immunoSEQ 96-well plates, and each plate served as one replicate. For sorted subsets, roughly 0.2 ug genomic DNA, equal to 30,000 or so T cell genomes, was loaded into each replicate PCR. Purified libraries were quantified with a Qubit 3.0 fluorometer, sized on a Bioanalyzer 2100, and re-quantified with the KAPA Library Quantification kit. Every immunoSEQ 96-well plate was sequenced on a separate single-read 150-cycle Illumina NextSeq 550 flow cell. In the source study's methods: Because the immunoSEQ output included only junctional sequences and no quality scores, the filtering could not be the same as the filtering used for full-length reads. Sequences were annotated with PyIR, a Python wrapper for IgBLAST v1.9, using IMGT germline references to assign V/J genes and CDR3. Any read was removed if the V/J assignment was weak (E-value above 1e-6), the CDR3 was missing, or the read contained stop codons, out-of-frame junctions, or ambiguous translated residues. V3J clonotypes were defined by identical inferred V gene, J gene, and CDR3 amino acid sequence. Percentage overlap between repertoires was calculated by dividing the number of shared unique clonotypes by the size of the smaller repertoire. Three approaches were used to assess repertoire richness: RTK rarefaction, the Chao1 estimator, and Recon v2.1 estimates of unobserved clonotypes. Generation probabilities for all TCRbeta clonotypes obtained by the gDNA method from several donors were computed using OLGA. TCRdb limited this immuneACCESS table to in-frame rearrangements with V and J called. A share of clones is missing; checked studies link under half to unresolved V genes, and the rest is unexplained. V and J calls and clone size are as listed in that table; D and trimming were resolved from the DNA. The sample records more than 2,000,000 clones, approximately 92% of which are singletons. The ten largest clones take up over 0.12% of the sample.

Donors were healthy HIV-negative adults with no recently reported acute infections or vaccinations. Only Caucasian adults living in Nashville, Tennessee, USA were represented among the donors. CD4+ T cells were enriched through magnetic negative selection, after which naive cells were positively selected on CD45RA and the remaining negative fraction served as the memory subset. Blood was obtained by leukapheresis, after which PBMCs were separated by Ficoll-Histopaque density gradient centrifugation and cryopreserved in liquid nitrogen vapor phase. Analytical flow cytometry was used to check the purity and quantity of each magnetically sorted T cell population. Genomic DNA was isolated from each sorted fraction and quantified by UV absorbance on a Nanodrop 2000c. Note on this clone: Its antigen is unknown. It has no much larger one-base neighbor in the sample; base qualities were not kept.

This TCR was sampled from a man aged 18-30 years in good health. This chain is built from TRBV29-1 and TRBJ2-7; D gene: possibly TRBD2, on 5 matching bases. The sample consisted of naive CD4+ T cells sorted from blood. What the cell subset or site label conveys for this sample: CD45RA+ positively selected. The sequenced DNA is TGCAGCGTGTCCGTACTAGGAAGCTCCTACGAGCAGTACTTC. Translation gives CSVSVLGSSYEQYF.